The clone carrying this T cell receptor (beta chain) was counted only a few times. Antigen unknown. TCRdb re-called the reads through MiXCR, storing one row per CDR3 protein. This sample has roughly 920,000 distinct CDR3 sequences, with less than 35% found just once. The source of the sample is a study of T cell repertoires in cytomegalovirus infection. Looking at the study overall: CMV epitopes that were recently identified and HLA-C-restricted were used alongside well-studied HLA-B-restricted ones. TCR beta signatures that were public indicated CMV infection and matching HLA type.

Study results and caveats: Clonotype analysis showed dominance of the ex vivo response by HLA-C-restricted CMV-specific TCR beta clonotypes.

Looked up from germline, CDR1 is MNHEY and CDR2 is SVGAGI. This CDR3 has 16 amino acids. V lost 0 bases, J lost 4 bases, and 13 bases lay in between. The sample in question was cultured CD8+ T cells from PBMCs, obtained from culture after CMV antigen stimulation. This TCR was sampled from a human donor in good health (CMV status not recorded). Some clones in this sample may be carry-over from other donors' samples. This rearrangement joins TRBV6-5 to TRBJ2-1; D uncertain. CDR3 DNA sequence: TGTGCCAGCAGTTACTCCCCAGATACTCGATACAATGAGCAGTTCTTC. Translation gives CASSYSPDTRYNEQFF.